These 20 T cell receptor beta chains came from one sample sequenced in a study of cytomegalovirus exposure and HLA in healthy donors. Primers for the PCR totalled 60 Vbeta and 13 Jbeta. Profiled with immunoSEQ multiplex PCR; TCRdb holds only in-frame clones, not every one. The table records approximately 170,000 clones, approximately 88% of them present only once. Source material: PBMCs. The source is a boy between 2 and 10 years old in good health and CMV-seronegative.

The chain has TRBV9 and TRBJ2-2, with 13 bases aligning to TRBD2. Germline assignment: CDR1 SGDLS and CDR2 YYNGEE. V was pared by 4 bases and J by 9 bases, with 6 bases of the junction left unmatched. The CDR3 extends over 15 amino acids. As DNA, the CDR3 is TGTGCCAGCAGCCCATGGACTAGCGGGAGCCGGGAGCTGTTTTTT. Protein: CASSPWTSGSRELFF.

Written as DNA, the CDR3 is TGTGCCAGCAGTTACGGAGGCGCAGCTTTCTTT. Protein product: CASSYGGAAFF. The chain recombines TRBV6-5 with TRBJ1-1; D is unclear. The CDR3 covers 11 residues. Deletions cut 2 bases from V and 10 bases from J, with 8 bases between. CDR1 and CDR2 from the germline V gene are MNHEY and SVGAGI.

The gene calls are TRBV10-2 and TRBJ2-3; TRBD2 matches 8 bases. The trim removed 3 bases at V and 8 bases at J, leaving 13 bases unmatched. The CDR3 length is 16 residues. Germline V gives CDR1 WSHSY, CDR2 SAAADI. The CDR3 region has the DNA TGCGCCAGCAGTGAAACTAGCGGACTCAGCGCGGCTACGCAGTATTTT. Protein sequence: CASSETSGLSAATQYF.

The chain recombines TRBV5-1 with TRBJ2-1; D is uncertain. This CDR3 region has 12 residues. Trimming cost V 7 bases and J 7 bases, with 12 bases left between them. The germline V gene encodes CDR1 SGHRS and CDR2 YFSETQ. CDR3 protein: CASAITENEQFF. CDR3 DNA sequence: TGCGCCAGCGCAATTACAGAAAATGAGCAGTTCTTC.

The chain links TRBV6-6 to TRBJ1-1; the match to TRBD1 covers 7 bases. The V gene end was trimmed by 5 bases and the J gene end by 0 bases; junction bases not matched to a gene: 9. There are 16 residues in the CDR3. Germline loops: CDR1 MNHNY, CDR2 SVGAGI (reference sequence). The CDR3 spells CASSKAYRGMNTEAFF. CDR3 sequence (DNA): TGTGCCAGCAGTAAGGCCTACAGGGGTATGAACACTGAAGCTTTCTTT.

The gene calls are TRBV6-6 and TRBJ2-1; 11 nucleotides align to TRBD2. Trimming cost V 0 bases and J 10 bases; bases outside gene matches: 5. Germline lookup yields CDR1 MNHNY and CDR2 SVGAGI (reference sequence). This CDR3 spans 15 amino acids. CDR3 region: CASSYSSGGAEEQFF. The CDR3 DNA sequence: TGTGCCAGCAGTTACTCTAGCGGGGGGGCGGAGGAGCAGTTCTTC.

The genes are TRBV7-2 and TRBJ2-7; no definite D call. Germline V CDR1 and CDR2: SGHTA, FQGNSA. V was clipped by 1 base and J by 5 bases, with 12 bases between them. The CDR3 sequence is 14 residues long. CDR3 amino acids: CASSLVLLLDEQYF. DNA of the CDR3: TGTGCCAGCAGCTTAGTACTACTCCTAGACGAGCAGTACTTC.

The rearrangement joins TRBV6-1 to TRBJ2-7; D possibly corresponds to TRBD2 (7 bases). The length of the CDR3 is 16 residues. V shed 1 base and J shed 0 bases, with 13 bases lying between them. CDR1 is MNHNS and CDR2 is SASEGT in the germline V gene. The CDR3 sequence: CASSEESGGTSYEQYV. The CDR3 region has the DNA TGTGCCAGCAGTGAAGAATCGGGGGGCACCTCCTACGAGCAGTACGTC.

This clone showed up just once. CDR3 in DNA: TGTGCCAGCAGCCGACAGGATAGCACAGATACGCAGTATTTT. Protein product: CASSRQDSTDTQYF. This chain joins TRBV7-9 and TRBJ2-3, with TRBD1 as a possible D gene (6 bases). The V end was cut by 5 bases, the J end by 0 bases, with 9 bases between. The length of the CDR3 is 14 residues. Germline lookup yields CDR1 SEHNR and CDR2 FQNEAQ (reference sequence).

The J gene is TRBJ1-1, the V gene TRBV7-3; no clear D. Germline assignment: CDR1 SGHTA and CDR2 FQGTGA. This CDR3 is built from 14 residues. Deletions cut 2 bases from V and 2 bases from J, with 9 bases between. In nucleotides, the CDR3 is TGTGCCAGCAGCTTATGGCCAGGTAACACTGAAGCTTTCTTT. It encodes CASSLWPGNTEAFF.

J is TRBJ1-4 and V is TRBV18; D gene uncertain. Trimming shortened V by 3 bases and J by 12 bases, and 14 bases separated the two germline ends. Germline CDR1 KGHSH, CDR2 LQKENI. CDR3 length equals 13 residues. The DNA of the CDR3 is TGTGCCAGCTCACCCCCGTCAATCGGGGAACTGTTTTTT. Translation: CASSPPSIGELFF. Variable domain in full (rest from reference TRBV18 and TRBJ1-4): NAGVMQNPRHLVRRRGQEARLRCSPMKGHSHVYWYRQLPEEGLKFMVYLQKENIIDESGMPKERFSAEFPKEGPSILRIQQVVRGDSAAYFCASSPPSIGELFFGSGTQLSVL.

The CDR3 DNA reads TGTGCCAGCAGTTACTCAAGGGGGCTTCGGGAAAAACTGTTTTTT. Amino acid sequence: CASSYSRGLREKLFF. V and J are TRBV6-5 and TRBJ1-4, with 7 bases identical to TRBD1. With 0 bases clipped from V and 8 bases from J, the junction kept 6 bases outside the gene matches. Germline CDR1 is MNHEY and CDR2 is SVGAGI. This CDR3 spans 15 amino acids.

V and J are TRBV15 and TRBJ2-7; TRBD2 aligns across 10 bases. Trimming cost V 5 bases and J 1 base; bases outside gene matches: 2. Germline values: CDR1 LNHNV, CDR2 YYDKDF (reference sequence). The CDR3 is made up of 14 amino acids. CDR3 in DNA: TGTGCCACCAGCCAGCGGGGGGGGTCCTACGAGCAGTACGTC. As protein: CATSQRGGSYEQYV.

The V call is TRBV27, the J call TRBJ2-1, with D possibly being TRBD2 (5 bases). The CDR3 consists of 12 residues. Germline V gives CDR1 MNHEY, CDR2 SMNVEV (reference sequence). V was trimmed by 8 bases and J by 12 bases, leaving 17 bases between them. CDR3 protein: CASAPNQDSQFF. The CDR3, as DNA: TGTGCCAGCGCGCCAAATCAGGACTCGCAGTTCTTC.

The chain carries TRBV27 and TRBJ1-2; 9 bases fit TRBD1. The CDR3 is 12 amino acids. Germline CDR1 reads MNHEY; CDR2 reads SMNVEV (reference sequence). Trimming cost V 6 bases and J 5 bases; bases outside gene matches: 1. The CDR3 loop is CASRDRGYGYTF. CDR3 DNA sequence: TGTGCCAGCAGGGACAGGGGATATGGCTACACCTTC.

The gene calls are TRBV5-1 and TRBJ1-1; D perhaps matches TRBD1 (5 bases). Germline CDR1 is SGHRS and CDR2 is YFSETQ. V gave up 0 bases and J gave up 4 bases, with 13 bases separating them. The CDR3 loop spans 15 amino acids. The CDR3 protein is CASSLVPGGATEAFF. CDR3 DNA sequence: TGCGCCAGCAGCTTGGTACCCGGGGGTGCCACTGAAGCTTTCTTT.

The chain employs TRBV30 and TRBJ1-6; tentatively, D is TRBD1 (6 bases). Deletions cut 4 bases from V and 8 bases from J, with 21 bases between. CDR1 and CDR2 (germline): GTSNPN, SVGIG (reference sequence). This CDR3 has 16 residues. The CDR3 sequence: CAWTLDGGFNYSPLHF. Written as DNA, the CDR3 is TGTGCCTGGACTCTGGATGGGGGCTTTAATTATTCACCCCTCCACTTT.

The gene calls are TRBV5-4 and TRBJ2-7, with 12 bases fitting TRBD2. Germline CDR1 SGHNT, CDR2 YYREEE (reference sequence). V was pared by 4 bases and J by 6 bases, with 8 bases of the junction left unmatched. This CDR3 contains 15 residues. The CDR3 DNA reads as TGTGCCAGCAGCGCCGGACTAGCGGGAAAAGCCGAGCAGTACTTC. It encodes CASSAGLAGKAEQYF.

The gene calls are TRBV30 and TRBJ1-1; no reliable D call. The CDR3 consists of 10 residues. V was shortened by 5 bases and J by 7 bases, with 8 bases between the two germline ends. Germline-derived CDR1 and CDR2 are GTSNPN and SVGIG (reference sequence). The CDR3 DNA sequence: TGTGCCTGGGTAGACTATGAAGCTTTCTTT. Protein sequence: CAWVDYEAFF.

The J gene is TRBJ2-1, the V gene TRBV9; tentatively, D is TRBD1 (5 bases). Germline values: CDR1 SGDLS, CDR2 YYNGEE. V lost 0 bases, J lost 13 bases, and 8 bases lay in between. The CDR3 runs 11 residues. The CDR3 coding sequence is TGTGCCAGCAGCGTAGTACAGGATCAGTTCTTC. This codes for CASSVVQDQFF.